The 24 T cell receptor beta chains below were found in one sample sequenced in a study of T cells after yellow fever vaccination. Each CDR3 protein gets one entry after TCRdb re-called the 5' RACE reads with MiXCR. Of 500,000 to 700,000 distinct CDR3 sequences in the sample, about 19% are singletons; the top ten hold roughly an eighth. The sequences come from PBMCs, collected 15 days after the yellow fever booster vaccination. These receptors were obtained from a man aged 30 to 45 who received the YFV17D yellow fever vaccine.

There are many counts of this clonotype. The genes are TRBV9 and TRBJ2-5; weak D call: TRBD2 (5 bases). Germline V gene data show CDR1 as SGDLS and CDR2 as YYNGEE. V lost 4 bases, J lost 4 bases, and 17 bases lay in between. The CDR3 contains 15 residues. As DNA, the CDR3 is TGTGCCAGCAGCCCCCGGAAGTCGGCGGGAGAGACCCAGTACTTC. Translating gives CASSPRKSAGETQYF.

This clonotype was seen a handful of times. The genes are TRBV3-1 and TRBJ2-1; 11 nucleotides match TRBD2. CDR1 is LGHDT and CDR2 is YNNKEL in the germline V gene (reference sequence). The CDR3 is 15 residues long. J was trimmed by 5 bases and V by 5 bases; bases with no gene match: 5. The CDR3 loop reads CASSSTSGSHNEQFF. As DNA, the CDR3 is TGTGCCAGCAGCTCCACTAGCGGGAGTCACAATGAGCAGTTCTTC.

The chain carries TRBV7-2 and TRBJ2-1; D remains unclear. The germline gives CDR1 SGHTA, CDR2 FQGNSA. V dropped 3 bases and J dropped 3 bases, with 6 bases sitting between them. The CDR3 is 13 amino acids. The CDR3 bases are TGTGCCAGCAGCTTTTTCTTCTACAATGAGCAGTTCTTC. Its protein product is CASSFFFYNEQFF.

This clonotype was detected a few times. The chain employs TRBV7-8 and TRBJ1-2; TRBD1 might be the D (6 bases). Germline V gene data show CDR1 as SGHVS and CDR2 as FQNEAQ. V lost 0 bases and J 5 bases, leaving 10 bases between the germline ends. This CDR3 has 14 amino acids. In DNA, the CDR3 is TGTGCCAGCAGCTTAGCGGACAGAAGATATGGCTACACCTTC. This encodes CASSLADRRYGYTF.

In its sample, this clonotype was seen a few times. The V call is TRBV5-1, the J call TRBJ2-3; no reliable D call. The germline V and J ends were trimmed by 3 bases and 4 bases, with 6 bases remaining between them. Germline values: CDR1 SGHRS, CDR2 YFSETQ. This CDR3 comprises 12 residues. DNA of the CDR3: TGCGCCAGCAGCTCGTTGTCAGATACGCAGTATTTT. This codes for CASSSLSDTQYF.

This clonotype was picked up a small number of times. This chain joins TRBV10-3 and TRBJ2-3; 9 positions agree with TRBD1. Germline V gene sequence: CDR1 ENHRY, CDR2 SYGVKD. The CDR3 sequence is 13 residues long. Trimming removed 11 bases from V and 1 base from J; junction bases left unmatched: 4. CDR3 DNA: TGTGCCGGTGGGGACAGGGGCACAGATACGCAGTATTTT. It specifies CAGGDRGTDTQYF.

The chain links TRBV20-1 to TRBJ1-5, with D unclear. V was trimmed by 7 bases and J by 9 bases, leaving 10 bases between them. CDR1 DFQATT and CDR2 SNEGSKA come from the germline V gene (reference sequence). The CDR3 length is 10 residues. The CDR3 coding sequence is TGCAGTGGGGGTGTTGGGCCCCAGCATTTT. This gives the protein CSGGVGPQHF.

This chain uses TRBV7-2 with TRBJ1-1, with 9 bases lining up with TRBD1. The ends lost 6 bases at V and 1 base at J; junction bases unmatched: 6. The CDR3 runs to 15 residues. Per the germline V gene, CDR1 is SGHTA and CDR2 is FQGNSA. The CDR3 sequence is CASSYRDRANTEAFF. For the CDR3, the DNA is TGTGCCAGCAGTTATCGGGACAGGGCGAACACTGAAGCTTTCTTT.

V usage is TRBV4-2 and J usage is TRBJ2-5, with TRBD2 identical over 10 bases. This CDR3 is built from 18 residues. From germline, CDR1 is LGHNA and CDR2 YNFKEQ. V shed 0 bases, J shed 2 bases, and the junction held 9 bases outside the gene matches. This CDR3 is CASSQEDLAGERQETQYF. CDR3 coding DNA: TGTGCCAGCAGCCAAGAAGATCTAGCGGGAGAGAGGCAAGAGACCCAGTACTTC.

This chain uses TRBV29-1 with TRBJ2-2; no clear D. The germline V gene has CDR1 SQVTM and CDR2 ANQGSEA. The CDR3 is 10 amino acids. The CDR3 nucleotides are TGCACTTTTGCAATAGGGGAGCTGTTTTTT. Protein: CTFAIGELFF.

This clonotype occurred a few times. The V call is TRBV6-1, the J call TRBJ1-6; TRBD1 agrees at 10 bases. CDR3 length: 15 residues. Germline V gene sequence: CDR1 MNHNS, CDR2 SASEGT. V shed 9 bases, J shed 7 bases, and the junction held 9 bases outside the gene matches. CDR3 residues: CASRPPGQGNSPLHF. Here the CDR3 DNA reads TGTGCCAGTAGGCCTCCGGGACAGGGGAATTCACCCCTCCACTTT.

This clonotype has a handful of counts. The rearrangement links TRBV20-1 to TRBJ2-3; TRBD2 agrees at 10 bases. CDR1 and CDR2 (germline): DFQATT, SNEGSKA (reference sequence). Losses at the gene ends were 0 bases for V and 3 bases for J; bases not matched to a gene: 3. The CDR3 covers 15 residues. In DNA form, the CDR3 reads TGCAGTGCTAGAGATCCTAGCGGGAGAACAGATACGCAGTATTTT. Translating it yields CSARDPSGRTDTQYF.

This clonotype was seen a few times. The chain's CDR3 is CASRGPEDTQYF. Written as DNA, the CDR3 is TGTGCCAGCAGGGGACCGGAAGATACGCAGTATTTT. The rearrangement joins TRBV14 to TRBJ2-3, with D possibly called TRBD1 or TRBD2 (5 bases each). The CDR3 is made up of 12 amino acids. CDR1 is SGHDN and CDR2 is FVKESK in the germline V gene. Between the trimmed V and J ends, which lost 6 bases and 5 bases, there was a span of 9 bases. The whole variable domain, remainder taken from reference TRBV14 and TRBJ2-3, is EAGVTQFPSHSVIEKGQTVTLRCDPISGHDNLYWYRRVMGKEIKFLLHFVKESKQDESGMPNNRFLAERTGGTYSTLKVQPAELEDSGVYFCASRGPEDTQYFGPGTRLTVL.

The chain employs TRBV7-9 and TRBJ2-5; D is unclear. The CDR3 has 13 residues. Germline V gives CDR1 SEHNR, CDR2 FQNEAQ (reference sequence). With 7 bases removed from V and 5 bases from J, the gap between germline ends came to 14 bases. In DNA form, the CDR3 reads TGTGCCAGCACCCTTCGATCATCGGAGACCCAGTACTTC. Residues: CASTLRSSETQYF. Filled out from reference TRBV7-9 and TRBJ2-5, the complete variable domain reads DTGVSQNPRHKITKRGQNVTFRCDPISEHNRLYWYRQTLGQGPEFLTYFQNEAQLEKSRLLSDRFSAERPKGSFSTLEIQRTEQGDSAMYLCASTLRSSETQYFGPGTRLLVL.

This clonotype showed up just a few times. The CDR3 nucleotides are TGCAGTGCTTCTATGAACAGGGCCGGATATGGCTACACCTTC. Encoded protein: CSASMNRAGYGYTF. The chain recombines TRBV20-1 with TRBJ1-2; D perhaps matches TRBD1 (6 bases). V was cut by 5 bases and J by 5 bases, with 18 bases left in between. CDR1 and CDR2 from the germline V gene are DFQATT and SNEGSKA (reference sequence). CDR3 size: 14 residues.

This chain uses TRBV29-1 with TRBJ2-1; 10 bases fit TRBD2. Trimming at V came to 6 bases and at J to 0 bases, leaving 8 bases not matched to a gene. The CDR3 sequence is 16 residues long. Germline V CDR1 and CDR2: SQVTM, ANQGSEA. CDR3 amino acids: CSVETGLAVSYNEQFF. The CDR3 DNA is TGCAGCGTGGAAACAGGACTAGCGGTCTCCTACAATGAGCAGTTCTTC.

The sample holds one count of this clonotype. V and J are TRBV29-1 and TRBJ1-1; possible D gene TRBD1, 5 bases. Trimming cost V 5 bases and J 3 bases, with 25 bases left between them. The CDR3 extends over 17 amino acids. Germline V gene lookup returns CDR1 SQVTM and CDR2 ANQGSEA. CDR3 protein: CSVWGGGREFRDTEAFF. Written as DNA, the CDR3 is TGCAGCGTTTGGGGGGGAGGACGGGAGTTTAGGGACACTGAAGCTTTCTTT.

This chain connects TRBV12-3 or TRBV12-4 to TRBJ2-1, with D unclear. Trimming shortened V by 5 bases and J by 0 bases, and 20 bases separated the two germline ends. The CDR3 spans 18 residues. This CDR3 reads CASSPPRSAVFSYNEQFF. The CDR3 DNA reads TGTGCCAGCAGTCCTCCCCGCAGCGCGGTTTTCTCCTACAATGAGCAGTTCTTC.

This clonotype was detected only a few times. CDR3 protein: CASLSGGASTDTQYF. As DNA, the CDR3 is TGTGCCAGCCTATCTGGGGGGGCTAGCACAGATACGCAGTATTTT. The rearrangement joins TRBV12-3 or TRBV12-4 to TRBJ2-3, with D perhaps matching TRBD2 (7 bases). The CDR3 has 15 residues. Trimming removed 8 bases from V and 0 bases from J, with 15 bases in between.

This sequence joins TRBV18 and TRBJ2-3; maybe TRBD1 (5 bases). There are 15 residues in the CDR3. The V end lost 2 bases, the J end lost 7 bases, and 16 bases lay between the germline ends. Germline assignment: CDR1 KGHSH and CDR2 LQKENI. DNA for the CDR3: TGTGCCAGCTCACCAGGGTCTAGGGGCCTTAATACGCAGTATTTT. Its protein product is CASSPGSRGLNTQYF.

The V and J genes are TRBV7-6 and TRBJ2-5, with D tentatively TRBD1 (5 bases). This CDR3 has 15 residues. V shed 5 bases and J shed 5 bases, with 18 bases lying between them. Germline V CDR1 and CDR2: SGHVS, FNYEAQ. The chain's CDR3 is CASSQASRVWETQYF. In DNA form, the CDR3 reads TGTGCCAGCAGCCAAGCAAGCAGGGTATGGGAGACCCAGTACTTC.

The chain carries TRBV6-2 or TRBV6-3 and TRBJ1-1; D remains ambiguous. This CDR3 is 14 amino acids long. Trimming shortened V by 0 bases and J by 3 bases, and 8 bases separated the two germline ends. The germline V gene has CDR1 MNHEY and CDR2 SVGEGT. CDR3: CASSYSSRDTEAFF. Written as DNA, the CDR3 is TGTGCCAGCAGTTACTCTTCCAGAGACACTGAAGCTTTCTTT.

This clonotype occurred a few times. For the CDR3, the DNA is TGTGCCAGTAGTATAAACAGCTACAATGAGCAGTTCTTC. Its translation is CASSINSYNEQFF. The chain uses TRBV19 and TRBJ2-1; D unclear. V was trimmed by 2 bases and J by 3 bases, leaving 5 bases between them. CDR3 length equals 13 residues. The germline gives CDR1 LNHDA, CDR2 SQIVND (reference sequence).

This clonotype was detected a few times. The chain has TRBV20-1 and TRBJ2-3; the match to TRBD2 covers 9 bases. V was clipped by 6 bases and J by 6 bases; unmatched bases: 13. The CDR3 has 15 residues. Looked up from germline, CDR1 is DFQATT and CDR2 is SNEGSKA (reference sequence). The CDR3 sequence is CSAKRGAGGMDTQYF. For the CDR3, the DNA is TGCAGTGCAAAGCGGGGGGCGGGAGGGATGGATACGCAGTATTTT.